Listed below are T cell receptor beta chains from one sample, sequenced in a study of monozygotic twins with inflammatory bowel disease. For each CDR3 protein, TCRdb gives one entry from its re-call of the 5' RACE reads, without DNA. This sample contains about 380,000 distinct CDR3 sequences. Input material: blood. These receptors came from a human donor with ulcerative colitis or Crohn's disease, or a healthy co-twin of an affected twin (not recorded which). The CDR3 runs from the conserved cysteine through the conserved F or W. Each record gives: V gene, J gene, CDR3 protein.

>TRBV19|TRBJ2-7
CASSGGFFYEQYF
>TRBV27|TRBJ1-4
CASSLFFRRANEKLFF
>TRBV4-3|TRBJ2-3
CASSQGSGDTQYF
>TRBV5-1|TRBJ2-5
CASSLGGHQETQYF
>TRBV20-1|TRBJ2-2
CSATTGGADTGELFF
>TRBV6-6|TRBJ1-3
CASTLSSGNTIYF
>TRBV12-3/TRBV12-4|TRBJ2-7
CASSPGHLSYEQYF
>TRBV27|TRBJ1-3
CASSLSMVGSGNTIYF
>TRBV7-3|TRBJ2-2
CASSITGTGARGELFF
>TRBV24-1|TRBJ2-3
CATSDSRTDTDTQYF
>TRBV6-5|TRBJ2-7
CASSYSFKGIHEQYF
>TRBV16|TRBJ2-7
CASSEFGSYEQYF
>TRBV9|TRBJ1-2
CASNNRGADGYTF
>TRBV20-1|TRBJ2-2
CSAVDRGPGELFF
>TRBV7-3|TRBJ2-1
CASSPPGLPSYNEQFF
>TRBV12-3/TRBV12-4|TRBJ1-5
CASGNSGSNQPQHF
>TRBV10-3|TRBJ1-1
CAITATGNTEAFF
>TRBV27|TRBJ2-1
CASSLSGGNEQFF
>TRBV12-3/TRBV12-4|TRBJ1-5
CASRGTGFSQPQHF
>TRBV2|TRBJ1-6
CASRQGNSPLHF
>TRBV7-6|TRBJ2-2
CASSLLSAGELFF
>TRBV11-2|TRBJ1-1
CASSPRPVKPTEAFF
>TRBV7-2|TRBJ2-3
CASSLTPAGGPQDTQYF
>TRBV6-5|TRBJ2-2
CASSWTGEVVGTGELFF
>TRBV12-3/TRBV12-4|TRBJ2-2
CASSLLLGTETNTGELFF
>TRBV20-1|TRBJ2-5
CSARVEQNQETQYF
>TRBV18|TRBJ2-1
CASSPTSGSSYNEQFF
>TRBV7-8|TRBJ2-3
CASSLAAGSTDTQYF
>TRBV5-4|TRBJ2-3
CASSFGGALTDTQYF
>TRBV6-1|TRBJ1-3
CASLQGYSGNTIYF
>TRBV7-2|TRBJ2-3
CANRVVGGATDTQYF
>TRBV12-3/TRBV12-4|TRBJ1-1
CASTQHRANTEAFF
>TRBV7-8|TRBJ2-5
CASSLTGSIQETQYF
>TRBV4-3|TRBJ2-3
CASSQDRRSTDTQYF
>TRBV6-5|TRBJ1-1
CASRRQTGTEAFF
>TRBV28|TRBJ2-3
CASSPTGGELSDTQYF
>TRBV7-8|TRBJ1-2
CASSPFPGAFGYTF
>TRBV10-3|TRBJ2-7
CAISGSGSSSYEQYF
>TRBV5-1|TRBJ2-7
CASTNLPGQIYEQYF